This is a list of T cell receptor beta chains from one sample in a study of T cell responses to AZD1222 COVID-19 vaccine. The method was immunoSEQ multiplex PCR; TCRdb's version includes in-frame clones alone and lacks a portion of them. The profile shows 150,000 to 200,000 clones, 85% to 95% of them singletons. The starting material was peripheral blood, obtained on day 0 of AZD1222 vaccination. Every receptor here comes from an adult in good health. CDR3s include the opening cysteine and the closing phenylalanine or tryptophan. D genes are given only for firm matches. The size entry is marked missing in some rows and otherwise reads once, few, many or a size class.

>-|TRBJ1-5|-|TRBV30
TGTGCCTGGAGTGAGGGGGGGGCCCAGCATTTT
CAWSEGGAQHF
>-|TRBJ2-2|-|TRBV3-1/TRBV3-2
TGTGCCAGCAGCCAGGTCGGAAGACGGGGCGGGGAGCTGTTTTTT
CASSQVGRRGGELFF
>TRBD1|TRBJ2-3|-|TRBV5-1
TGCGCCAGCAGCTTCGGACAGGGCGGGACAGATACGCAGTATTTT
CASSFGQGGTDTQYF
>-|TRBJ1-3|-|TRBV2
TGTGCCAGCTACCCGAGGGTAGGCCCGGGAAACACCATATATTTT
CASYPRVGPGNTIYF
>-|TRBJ1-3|-|TRBV19
TGTGCCAGTACCATGGGGCAGTTCATTGGAAACACCATATATTTT
CASTMGQFIGNTIYF
>-|TRBJ2-7|-|TRBV4-1
TGCGCCAGCAGCCAAGATCGGAGGGCGACCGAGCAGTACTTC
CASSQDRRATEQYF
>TRBD1|TRBJ1-1|-|TRBV3-1/TRBV3-2
TGTGCCAGCAGCCAGGTTCCCGGGACAGGGAACACTGAAGCTTTCTTT
CASSQVPGTGNTEAFF
>-|TRBJ2-3|-|TRBV5-1
TGCGCCAGCAGCTTGGGACTGCAGATCACAGATACGCAGTATTTT
CASSLGLQITDTQYF
>-|TRBJ1-1|-|TRBV25-1
TGTGCCAGCAGTGGTCGTAGGAGGTATGAAGCTTTCTTT
CASSGRRRYEAFF
>-|TRBJ2-3|-|TRBV5-5
TGTGCCAGCAGCCCCATAGGCGGTACGCAGTATTTT
CASSPIGGTQYF
>-|TRBJ1-5|-|TRBV6-5
TGTGCCAGCAGTTACTCCTACAGGAATCAGCCCCAGCATTTT
CASSYSYRNQPQHF
>-|TRBJ1-5|-|TRBV2
TGTGCCAGCACTCTAGGACGTGGGAGTCAGCCCCAGCATTTT
CASTLGRGSQPQHF
>-|TRBJ1-4|-|TRBV5-1
TGCGCCAGCAGCTTGCTGGAGGGGGTCGGTGAAAAACTGTTTTTT
CASSLLEGVGEKLFF
>-|TRBJ1-1|-|TRBV19
TGTGCCAGTAGCTGGGACATACTAATGAACACTGAAGCTTTCTTT
CASSWDILMNTEAFF
>-|TRBJ2-2|-|TRBV7-6
TGTGCCAGCAGCTTAGGAAGGCCTAGTAACACCGGGGAGCTGTTTTTT
CASSLGRPSNTGELFF
>TRBD2|TRBJ2-2|-|TRBV4-1
TGCGCCAGCAGCCAAGTCTTCAAGCGGGGGGGACACGGGAACCGGGAGCTGTTTTTT
CASSQVFKRGGHGNRELFF
>-|TRBJ2-1|once|TRBV7-3
TGTGCCAGCAGCTTAAGAGGGGGCTCCTACAATGAGCAGTTCTTC
CASSLRGGSYNEQFF
>TRBD1|TRBJ2-1|-|TRBV10-1
TGCGCCAGCACCGCTGGACAGGGCTGTGAGCAGTTCTTC
CASTAGQGCEQFF
>TRBD1|TRBJ1-4|once|TRBV9
TGTGCCAGCAGCGTAGCTCCATCGGGGACAGGGTCGGAAAAACTGTTTTTT
CASSVAPSGTGSEKLFF
>-|TRBJ1-6|-|TRBV28
TGTGCCAGCAGCACCCCCCTAATCGGATTATCTTCACCCCTCCACTTT
CASSTPLIGLSSPLHF
>TRBD1|TRBJ1-2|-|TRBV10-1
TGCGCCACTCCGTGGGGACAGGGGGCTTATGGCTACACCTTC
CATPWGQGAYGYTF
>-|TRBJ1-1|-|TRBV12-5
TGTGCTAGTTGCCGCACAGAGAACACTGAAGCTTTCTTT
CASCRTENTEAFF
>-|TRBJ2-2|-|TRBV9
TGTGCCAGCAGCGTTCTAGGAAACACCGGGGAGCTGTTTTTT
CASSVLGNTGELFF
>TRBD1|TRBJ1-5|-|TRBV19
TGTGCCAGTAGTACCGGACAGGGCCGATATAGCAATCAGCCCCAGCATTTT
CASSTGQGRYSNQPQHF